This is a list of T cell receptor beta chains from one sample in a study of T cells after yellow fever vaccination. TCRdb re-derived calls from the 5' RACE reads in MiXCR, one entry per CDR3 protein. The sample has 250,000 to 300,000 distinct CDR3 sequences, over 4.5% seen once. Sequences were derived from CD4+ T cells sorted from PBMCs, sampled on the day of the yellow fever booster vaccination. These receptors were taken from a young man who received the YFV17D yellow fever vaccine. Each CDR3 is given with its conserved first and last residue. Each record gives: V gene, J gene, CDR3 protein.

TRBV7-2,TRBJ2-5,CASSRGGSGETQYF
TRBV5-1,TRBJ1-5,CASSSGTAFGPQHF
TRBV11-2,TRBJ1-1,CASSLDGWAEAFF
TRBV20-1,TRBJ2-5,CSAAPDRAETQYF
TRBV5-1,TRBJ2-3,CASSLHTEPTDTQYF
TRBV19,TRBJ2-4,CASSQTGVENIQYF
TRBV4-2,TRBJ2-2,CASSQSDPAGTTGELFF
TRBV20-1,TRBJ2-1,CSARQVISSYNEQFF
TRBV5-1,TRBJ2-5,CASSFGTGLGETQYF
TRBV3-1,TRBJ2-7,CASSPTPTGIKYF
TRBV5-1,TRBJ1-5,CASSSLPGQPQHF
TRBV6-5,TRBJ1-4,CATRMGGPDEKLFF
TRBV18,TRBJ2-2,CASSSQGGTGELFF
TRBV30,TRBJ2-3,CAWSVKGNGHRSADTQYF
TRBV4-1,TRBJ2-1,CASSQGLRGRSYNEQFF
TRBV6-1,TRBJ2-3,CASNTGNGADTQYF
TRBV11-2,TRBJ2-3,CASSLGLAGDYTDTQYF
TRBV30,TRBJ1-1,CAWTDGLANTEAFF
TRBV5-1,TRBJ2-2,CASSLFGTGSTGELFF
TRBV6-2/TRBV6-3,TRBJ1-1,CASSLLGTEAFF
TRBV5-1,TRBJ1-4,CASSLGRANEKLFF
TRBV20-1,TRBJ2-1,CSARWAFHNEQFF
TRBV4-2,TRBJ2-3,CASSQDARGSRDTQYF
TRBV20-1,TRBJ1-1,CSARVYPGTGKTEAFF
TRBV5-1,TRBJ2-5,CASSASTGSEETQYF
TRBV2,TRBJ2-7,CASTDSGTSDYEQYF
TRBV4-3,TRBJ2-4,CASSQETDNIQYF
TRBV12-3/TRBV12-4,TRBJ2-7,CASSLGGTGGYEQYF
TRBV6-5,TRBJ1-6,CASSYSSGLNSPLHF
TRBV19,TRBJ1-5,CASSIPGSDQPQHF
TRBV7-8,TRBJ2-2,CASIRRAVVGELIF
TRBV6-5,TRBJ1-4,CASRTLGFLNEKLFF
TRBV5-1,TRBJ1-4,CASSLVGATTGSTNEKLFF
TRBV7-2,TRBJ2-1,CASSTPTGSSYNEQFF
TRBV10-1,TRBJ2-3,CASSESGTPSTDTQYF
TRBV5-1,TRBJ1-1,CASSNGNVDTEAFF
TRBV7-2,TRBJ1-1,CASRRSGNTEAFF
TRBV20-1,TRBJ2-3,CSARASHVGDTQYF
TRBV10-3,TRBJ1-2,CAISESPPSGGYTF
TRBV4-1,TRBJ1-1,CASRNRDSVMNTEAFF
TRBV5-1,TRBJ2-3,CASSQASSADTQYF
TRBV5-1,TRBJ2-1,CASSLGPALTTYNEQFF
TRBV11-2,TRBJ1-6,CASSGTDNNSPLHF
TRBV11-2,TRBJ2-5,CASSLRSGGLQETQYF
TRBV30,TRBJ2-1,CAWQPKQVNSYNEQFF
TRBV27,TRBJ2-3,CASGPTGWSQYF
TRBV4-3,TRBJ2-6,CASSQGGPGGANVLTF